This T cell receptor beta chain was sequenced during a study of cytomegalovirus exposure and HLA in healthy donors. The CDR3 length is 14 residues. The germline V and J ends were trimmed by 6 bases and 4 bases, with 13 bases remaining between them. Germline assignment: CDR1 MNHNY and CDR2 SVGAGI (reference sequence). This clone occurred a few times. PCR primers comprised 60 Vbeta and 13 Jbeta primers. TCRdb's copy holds only in-frame clones and misses some; the assay was immunoSEQ multiplex PCR. Here the sample spans roughly 99,000 clones, 60% to 80% being singletons. Sequencing used PBMCs. The V gene is TRBV6-6, the J gene TRBJ1-5; possibly TRBD1 for D (6 bases). This TCR derives from a woman aged 40 to 50 in good health and CMV-seronegative. This CDR3 is CASSRGTKNQPQHF. The CDR3 DNA reads as TGTGCCAGCAGCCGAGGGACAAAAAATCAGCCCCAGCATTTT.